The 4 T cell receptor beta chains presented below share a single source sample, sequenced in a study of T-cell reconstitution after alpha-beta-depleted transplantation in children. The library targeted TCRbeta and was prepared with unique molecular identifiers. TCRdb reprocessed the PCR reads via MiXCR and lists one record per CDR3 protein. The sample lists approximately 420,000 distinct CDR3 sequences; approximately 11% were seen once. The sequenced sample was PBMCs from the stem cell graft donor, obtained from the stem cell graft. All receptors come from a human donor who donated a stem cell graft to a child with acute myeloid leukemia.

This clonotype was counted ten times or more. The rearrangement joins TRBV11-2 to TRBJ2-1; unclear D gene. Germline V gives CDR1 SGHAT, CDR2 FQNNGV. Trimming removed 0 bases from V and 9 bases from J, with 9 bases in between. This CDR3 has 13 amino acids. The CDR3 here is CASSLEAWGEQFF. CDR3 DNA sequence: TGTGCCAGCAGCTTAGAGGCTTGGGGTGAGCAGTTCTTC.

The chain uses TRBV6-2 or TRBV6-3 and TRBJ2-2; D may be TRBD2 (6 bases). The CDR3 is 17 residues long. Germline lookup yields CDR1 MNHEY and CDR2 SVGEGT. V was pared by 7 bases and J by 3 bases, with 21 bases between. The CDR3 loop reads CASTRSEGRGDTGELFF. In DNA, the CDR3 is TGTGCCAGCACGCGCTCGGAGGGGCGCGGGGACACCGGGGAGCTGTTTTTT.

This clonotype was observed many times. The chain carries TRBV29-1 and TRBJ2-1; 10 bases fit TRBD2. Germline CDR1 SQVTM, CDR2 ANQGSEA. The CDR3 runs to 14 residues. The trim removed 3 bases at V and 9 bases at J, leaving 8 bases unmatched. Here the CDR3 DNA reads TGCAGCGTTGAGGTTAGCGGGGGGTCTGGTGAGCAGTTCTTC. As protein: CSVEVSGGSGEQFF.

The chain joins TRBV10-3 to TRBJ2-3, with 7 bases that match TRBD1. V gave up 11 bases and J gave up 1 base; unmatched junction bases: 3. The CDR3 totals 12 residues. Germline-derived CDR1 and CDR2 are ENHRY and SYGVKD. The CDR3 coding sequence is TGTGCCGTCACAGGGGGCACAGATACGCAGTATTTT. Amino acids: CAVTGGTDTQYF.